This T cell receptor beta chain was captured by sequencing in a study of blood T cell repertoires in COVID-19. In the study overall: Sources were T cells, B-cell-depleted T cells, or PBMCs; the material itself was cDNA or gDNA.

Enrollees, about 18 to 89 years old, lived in 20 to 25 US areas. Participants' reported clinical history set cohort assignment. In the authors' methods: Amplification with reference gene primers provided the estimates of nucleated cell counts. Some clones are missing from TCRdb's copy, which holds only in-frame ones; the method was immunoSEQ multiplex PCR. V, J and clone size are those of that table, while D and trimming were read from the DNA. The sample consists of roughly 310,000 clones, 89% of them appearing once. The junction had 3 bases not matched to a gene; V was cut back by 5 bases and J by 8 bases. This CDR3 is built from 13 residues. Germline V gives CDR1 SEHNR, CDR2 FQNEAQ (reference sequence).

The chain couples TRBV7-9 to TRBJ1-6, with TRBD1 matching 7 bases. The sequencing input was PBMCs or T cells enriched from blood (not recorded which). This TCR derives from a woman in her 40s who had recovered from COVID-19. CDR3 sequence reads: CASSPGQHSPLHF. The DNA of the CDR3 is TGTGCCAGCAGCCCGGGACAGCATTCACCCCTCCACTTT.